These 27 T cell receptor beta chains were all obtained from the same sample, sequenced in a study of blood T cell repertoires in COVID-19. Profiled with immunoSEQ multiplex PCR; TCRdb holds only in-frame clones, not every one. There are fewer than 130,000 clones in the sample; over 65% occur only once, and more than 3.5% lies in the top ten. The sample comprised peripheral blood. The receptors were sampled from a woman aged 80 or older with acute or convalescent COVID-19.

The chain employs TRBV7-6 and TRBJ2-2; TRBD2 matches 11 bases. The ends lost 3 bases at V and 4 bases at J; junction bases unmatched: 10. This CDR3 contains 18 residues. CDR1 and CDR2 (germline): SGHVS, FNYEAQ. The CDR3 DNA reads TGTGCCAGCAGCTTCTCCCTACTAGCGGGAGACGGCACCGGGGAGCTGTTTTTT. As protein: CASSFSLLAGDGTGELFF.

The rearrangement links TRBV7-9 to TRBJ2-7; 11 bases align to TRBD1. Trimming took 5 bases from V and 1 from J; bases not matched to a gene: 4. The CDR3 consists of 15 residues. The germline gives CDR1 SEHNR, CDR2 FQNEAQ (reference sequence). CDR3 DNA: TGTGCCAGCAGCGCCGGACAGGGGGCTTCCTACGAGCAGTACTTC. Protein product: CASSAGQGASYEQYF.

V usage is TRBV24-1 and J usage is TRBJ2-5; possibly TRBD2 for D (5 bases). The CDR3 loop spans 16 amino acids. Trimming left V 3 bases short and J 0 bases short, with 13 bases between. CDR1 and CDR2 from the germline V gene are KGHDR and SFDVKD. As DNA, the CDR3 is TGTGCCACCAGTGATCCGGGGTCCGGCTACCAAGAGACCCAGTACTTC. Protein sequence: CATSDPGSGYQETQYF.

The chain recombines TRBV28 with TRBJ2-7, with a weak D call TRBD2 (6 bases). The CDR3 has 14 residues. Germline V gives CDR1 MDHEN, CDR2 SYDVKM. V dropped 3 bases and J dropped 3 bases, with 12 bases sitting between them. The CDR3 sequence: CASSFIAGNYEQYF. CDR3 nucleotide sequence: TGTGCCAGCAGTTTTATCGCGGGGAACTACGAGCAGTACTTC.

The chain is built from TRBV18 and TRBJ2-5; tentatively, D is TRBD2 (5 bases). Trimming shortened V by 5 bases and J by 8 bases, and 12 bases separated the two germline ends. CDR3 length: 12 residues. Germline V gene sequence: CDR1 KGHSH, CDR2 LQKENI. CDR3 amino acids: CASSAAGKTQYF. Here the CDR3 DNA reads TGTGCCAGCTCAGCCGCGGGTAAAACCCAGTACTTC.

The chain uses TRBV2 and TRBJ1-2; the D gene is possibly TRBD1 (6 bases). Trimming pared 4 bases from V and 6 bases from J, leaving 12 bases between. The CDR3 is 13 residues long. CDR1 and CDR2 from the germline V gene are SNHLY and FYNNEI. CDR3 bases: TGTGCCAGCAGTGGACAGGCATTGGATGGCTACACCTTC. It yields the protein CASSGQALDGYTF. Drawing the rest from reference TRBV2 and TRBJ1-2, the complete variable domain is EPEVTQTPSHQVTQMGQEVILRCVPISNHLYFYWYRQILGQKVEFLVSFYNNEISEKSEIFDDQFSVERPDGSNFTLKIRSTKLEDSAMYFCASSGQALDGYTFGSGTRLTVV.

The chain carries TRBV5-4 and TRBJ2-7; 7 bases agree with TRBD1. Germline CDR1 and CDR2: SGHNT and YYREEE (reference sequence). The CDR3 is 15 amino acids. After removal of 5 bases from V and 7 bases from J, the junction contained 15 bases not matched to a gene. The CDR3 sequence is CASRSQTGSIGEQYF. In nucleotides, the CDR3 is TGTGCCAGCAGATCCCAGACAGGGAGTATAGGAGAGCAGTACTTC.

The chain combines TRBV5-1 with TRBJ1-4, with D hard to call. V shed 2 bases and J shed 7 bases, with 18 bases lying between them. CDR1 SGHRS and CDR2 YFSETQ come from the germline V gene. This CDR3 has 16 residues. This CDR3 is CASSLGLGPGGEKLFF. The CDR3 DNA reads TGCGCCAGCAGCTTAGGCTTGGGCCCAGGAGGTGAAAAACTGTTTTTT.

The chain carries TRBV16 and TRBJ1-5; D is perhaps TRBD1 (6 bases). The CDR3 covers 14 residues. Deletions cut 0 bases from V and 7 bases from J, with 10 bases between. Germline V gene data show CDR1 as KGHSY and CDR2 as FQNENV. The chain's CDR3 is CASSQSGGQQPQHF. The CDR3, as DNA: TGTGCCAGCAGCCAATCGGGGGGGCAGCAGCCCCAGCATTTT.

CDR3 sequence reads: CAISENGGYGYTF. In DNA, the CDR3 is TGTGCCATCAGTGAAAACGGCGGCTATGGCTACACCTTC. This chain uses TRBV10-3 with TRBJ1-2; D gene unclear. V lost 3 bases and J 4 bases, leaving 9 bases between the germline ends. The CDR3 extends over 13 amino acids. The germline V gene has CDR1 ENHRY and CDR2 SYGVKD.

This clone has a handful of counts. This chain connects TRBV7-9 to TRBJ1-2, with a possible D match to TRBD1 (6 bases). V was pared by 3 bases and J by 2 bases, with 10 bases between. This CDR3 has 14 amino acids. CDR1 and CDR2 from the germline V gene are SEHNR and FQNEAQ (reference sequence). The CDR3 nucleotides are TGTGCCAGCAGCTTGACAGGTAAGAACTATGGCTACACCTTC. This translates into CASSLTGKNYGYTF.

This clone was detected only once. The CDR3 here is CATKGLDRYTEAFF. The CDR3 nucleotides are TGTGCCACCAAGGGCCTGGACAGGTACACTGAAGCTTTCTTT. V usage is TRBV19 and J usage is TRBJ1-1, with 7 bases fitting TRBD1. Germline CDR1 and CDR2: LNHDA and SQIVND (reference sequence). The CDR3 runs to 14 residues. With 10 bases clipped from V and 3 bases from J, the junction kept 11 bases outside the gene matches.

The CDR3 is CASSRGGAKHTIYF. CDR3 in DNA: TGTGCCAGCAGTCGAGGGGGCGCGAAGCACACCATATATTTT. The rearrangement uses TRBV6-5 and TRBJ1-3; TRBD1 aligns across 7 bases. The CDR3 contains 14 residues. V was pared by 5 bases and J by 8 bases, with 9 bases of the junction left unmatched. Germline V gene sequence: CDR1 MNHEY, CDR2 SVGAGI.

V usage is TRBV9 and J usage is TRBJ1-2; 10 bases align to TRBD1. The CDR3 length is 15 residues. Trimming took 4 bases from V and 2 from J; bases not matched to a gene: 5. From germline, CDR1 is SGDLS and CDR2 YYNGEE. The chain's CDR3 is CASSLRGQGNYGYTF. In nucleotides, the CDR3 is TGTGCCAGCAGCCTACGGGGACAGGGGAACTATGGCTACACCTTC.

This clone came up a few times. The chain recombines TRBV11-3 with TRBJ1-6; no clear D gene. The CDR3 covers 14 residues. CDR1 is SGHNT and CDR2 is YENEEA in the germline V gene. The ends were cut back, 5 bases at V and 10 bases at J, with 15 bases in the middle. The CDR3 protein is CASSLGYAGSPLHF. The CDR3, as DNA: TGTGCCAGCAGCCTAGGGTATGCGGGATCACCCCTCCACTTT.

This chain joins TRBV13 and TRBJ1-3; D unresolved. CDR1 is PRHDT and CDR2 is FYEKMQ in the germline V gene (reference sequence). This CDR3 is built from 15 residues. The V gene lost 6 bases and the J gene lost 0 bases, with 12 bases spanning the gap. The CDR3 DNA sequence: TGTGCCAGCAGTCCCCCTGGGCTCTCTGGAAACACCATATATTTT. Its protein is CASSPPGLSGNTIYF.

This clone has just a few counts. The chain carries TRBV7-2 and TRBJ2-7, with 9 bases fitting TRBD2. Looked up from germline, CDR1 is SGHTA and CDR2 is FQGNSA. The CDR3 is 14 amino acids. V shed 5 bases and J 7 bases; nucleotides not matched to a gene: 9. The CDR3 region is CASSEGLALGEQYF. CDR3 sequence (DNA): TGTGCCAGCAGCGAGGGACTAGCTCTGGGGGAGCAGTACTTC.

The chain couples TRBV2 to TRBJ2-2; no reliable D call. This CDR3 region has 13 residues. The germline gives CDR1 SNHLY, CDR2 FYNNEI. Trimming took 2 bases from V and 6 from J, leaving 7 bases between them. CDR3 coding DNA: TGTGCCAGCAGTGAATCCACACCCGGGGAGCTGTTTTTT. Translated: CASSESTPGELFF.

The chain links TRBV6-5 to TRBJ1-2, with 9 bases matching TRBD1. From germline, CDR1 is MNHEY and CDR2 SVGAGI. The junction had 0 bases not matched to a gene; V was cut back by 2 bases and J by 5 bases. There are 13 residues in the CDR3. The CDR3 spells CASSYDRGYGYTF. DNA of the CDR3: TGTGCCAGCAGTTACGACAGGGGGTATGGCTACACCTTC.

The chain uses TRBV7-9 and TRBJ1-5; 7 positions agree with TRBD1. The CDR3 contains 14 residues. V dropped 5 bases and J dropped 5; count of bases not matched to a gene: 6. Per germline, CDR1 SEHNR and CDR2 FQNEAQ (reference sequence). The CDR3 region has the DNA TGTGCCAGCAGCATCCAGGGGGGAGATCAGCCCCAGCATTTT. Translating gives CASSIQGGDQPQHF.

V and J are TRBV5-1 and TRBJ2-1, with D unclear. Germline V gene sequence: CDR1 SGHRS, CDR2 YFSETQ. The V end lost 5 bases, the J end lost 4 bases, and 10 bases lay between the germline ends. CDR3 length: 13 amino acids. In nucleotides, the CDR3 is TGCGCCAGCAGGTCGTTCGTATACAATGAGCAGTTCTTC. As protein: CASRSFVYNEQFF.

The CDR3: CASSTTSYGYTF. The CDR3 nucleotides are TGTGCCAGTAGTACCACATCTTATGGCTACACCTTC. This chain links TRBV19 with TRBJ1-2; D remains ambiguous. Per the germline V gene, CDR1 is LNHDA and CDR2 is SQIVND (reference sequence). This CDR3 contains 12 residues. V was clipped by 4 bases and J by 5 bases, with 8 bases between them.

This chain links TRBV11-1 with TRBJ1-1, with D unclear. CDR1 and CDR2 (germline): SGHAT, FQDESV (reference sequence). The CDR3 covers 14 residues. The germline V and J ends were trimmed by 1 base and 3 bases, with 9 bases remaining between them. The CDR3, as DNA: TGTGCCAGCAGCTTAGTTCCGGAGGACACTGAAGCTTTCTTT. Translation: CASSLVPEDTEAFF.

This chain connects TRBV7-9 to TRBJ1-3, with D possibly matching TRBD1 (5 bases). V was pared by 1 base and J by 11 bases, with 12 bases between. CDR1 SEHNR and CDR2 FQNEAQ come from the germline V gene (reference sequence). The CDR3 covers 13 residues. CDR3 sequence (DNA): TGTGCCAGCAGCTTAGGCCACCCAGGGCCCATATATTTT. It translates to CASSLGHPGPIYF. The entire variable domain, with the rest obtained from reference TRBV7-9 and TRBJ1-3, is as follows: DTGVSQNPRHKITKRGQNVTFRCDPISEHNRLYWYRQTLGQGPEFLTYFQNEAQLEKSRLLSDRFSAERPKGSFSTLEIQRTEQGDSAMYLCASSLGHPGPIYFGEGSWLTVV.

This clone showed up just once. This chain's CDR3 is CASSLGQGHSYEQYF. The CDR3 DNA reads TGTGCCAGCAGCTTGGGGCAGGGTCACTCCTACGAGCAGTACTTC. The rearrangement joins TRBV5-8 to TRBJ2-7, with D perhaps matching TRBD1 (5 bases). This CDR3 has 15 residues. V gave up 0 bases and J gave up 0 bases, with 10 bases separating them. The germline V gene encodes CDR1 SGHTS and CDR2 YDEGEE.

This clone was found a few times. The chain joins TRBV4-2 to TRBJ2-7, with D possibly matching TRBD1 (5 bases). Per germline, CDR1 LGHNA and CDR2 YNFKEQ. The CDR3 is 15 amino acids. The V end lost 2 bases, the J end lost 2 bases, and 13 bases lay between the germline ends. CDR3 coding DNA: TGTGCCAGCAGCCAAAGTTCTGGGGCCACCTACGAGCAGTACTTC. This encodes CASSQSSGATYEQYF.

J is TRBJ2-7 and V is TRBV2; 11 bases are a match to TRBD1. V was clipped by 7 bases and J by 3 bases; unmatched bases: 5. CDR1 is SNHLY and CDR2 is FYNNEI in the germline V gene. This CDR3 is 14 amino acids long. The CDR3 nucleotides are TGTGCCAGCAACGGGGACAGGGGGGTCTACGAGCAGTACTTC. Translating it yields CASNGDRGVYEQYF.